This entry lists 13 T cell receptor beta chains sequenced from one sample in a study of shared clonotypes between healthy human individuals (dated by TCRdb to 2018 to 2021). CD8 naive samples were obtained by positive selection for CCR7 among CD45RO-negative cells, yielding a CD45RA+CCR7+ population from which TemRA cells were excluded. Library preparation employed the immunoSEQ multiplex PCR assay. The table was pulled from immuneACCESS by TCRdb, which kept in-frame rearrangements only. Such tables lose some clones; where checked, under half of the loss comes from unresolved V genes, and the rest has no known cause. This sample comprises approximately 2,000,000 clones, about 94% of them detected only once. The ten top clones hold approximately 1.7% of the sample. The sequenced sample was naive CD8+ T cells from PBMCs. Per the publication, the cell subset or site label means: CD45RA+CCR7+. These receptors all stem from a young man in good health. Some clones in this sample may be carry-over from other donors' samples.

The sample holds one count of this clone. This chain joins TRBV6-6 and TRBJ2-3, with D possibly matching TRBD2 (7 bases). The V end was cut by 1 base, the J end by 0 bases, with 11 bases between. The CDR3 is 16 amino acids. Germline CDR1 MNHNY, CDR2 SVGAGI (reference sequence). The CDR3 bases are TGTGCCAGCAGTTACTATGCGGGGGCTAGCACAGATACGCAGTATTTT. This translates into CASSYYAGASTDTQYF.

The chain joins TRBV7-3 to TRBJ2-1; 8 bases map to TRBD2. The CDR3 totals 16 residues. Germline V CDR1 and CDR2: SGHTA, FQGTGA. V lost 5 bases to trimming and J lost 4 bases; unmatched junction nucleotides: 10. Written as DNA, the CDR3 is TGTGCCAGCAGCCTCCAGAGCGGGAGCGGTTACAATGAGCAGTTCTTC. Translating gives CASSLQSGSGYNEQFF.

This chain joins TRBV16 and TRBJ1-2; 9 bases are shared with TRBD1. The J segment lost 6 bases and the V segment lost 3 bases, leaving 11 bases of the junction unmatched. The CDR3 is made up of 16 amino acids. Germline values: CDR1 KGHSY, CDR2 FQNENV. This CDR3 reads CASSHSPGTGNNGYTF. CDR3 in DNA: TGTGCCAGCAGCCACTCCCCCGGGACAGGGAATAATGGCTACACCTTC.

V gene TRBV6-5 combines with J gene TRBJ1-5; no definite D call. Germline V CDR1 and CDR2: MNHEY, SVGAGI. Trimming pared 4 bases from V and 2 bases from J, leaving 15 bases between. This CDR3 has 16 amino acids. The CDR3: CASSLQKGGGNQPQHF. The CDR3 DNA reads TGTGCCAGCAGTTTACAGAAGGGAGGCGGCAATCAGCCCCAGCATTTT.

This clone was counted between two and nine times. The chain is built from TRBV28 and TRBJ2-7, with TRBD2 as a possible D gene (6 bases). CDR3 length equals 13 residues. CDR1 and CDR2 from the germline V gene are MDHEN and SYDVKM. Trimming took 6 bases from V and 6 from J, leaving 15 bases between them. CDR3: CASSLGSGSEQYF. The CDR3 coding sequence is TGTGCCAGCAGCCTTGGGAGCGGGTCCGAGCAGTACTTC.

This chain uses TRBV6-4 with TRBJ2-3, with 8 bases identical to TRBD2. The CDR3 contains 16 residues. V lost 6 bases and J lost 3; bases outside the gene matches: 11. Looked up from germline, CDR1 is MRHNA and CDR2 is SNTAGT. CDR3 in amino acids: CASSPGAGVMTDTQYF. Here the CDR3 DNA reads TGTGCCAGCAGCCCCGGAGCGGGAGTTATGACAGATACGCAGTATTTT.

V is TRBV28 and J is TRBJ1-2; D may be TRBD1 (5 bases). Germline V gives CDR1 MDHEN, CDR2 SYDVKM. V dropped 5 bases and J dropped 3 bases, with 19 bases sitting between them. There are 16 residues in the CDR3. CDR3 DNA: TGTGCCAGCAGTCCCCCCCTGGGGGGAGCTCACTATGGCTACACCTTC. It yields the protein CASSPPLGGAHYGYTF.

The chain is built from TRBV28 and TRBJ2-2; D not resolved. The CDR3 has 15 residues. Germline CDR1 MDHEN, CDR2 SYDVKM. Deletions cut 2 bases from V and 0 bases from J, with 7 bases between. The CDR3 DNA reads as TGTGCCAGCAGTTTAGCTCAGACGAACACCGGGGAGCTGTTTTTT. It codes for CASSLAQTNTGELFF.

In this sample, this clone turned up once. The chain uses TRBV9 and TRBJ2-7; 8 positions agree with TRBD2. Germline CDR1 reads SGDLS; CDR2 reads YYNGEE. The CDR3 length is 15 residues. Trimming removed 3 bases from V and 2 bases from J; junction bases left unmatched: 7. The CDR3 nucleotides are TGTGCCAGCAGCGCGATAGCGGGGCCCCCCTACGAGCAGTACTTC. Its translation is CASSAIAGPPYEQYF. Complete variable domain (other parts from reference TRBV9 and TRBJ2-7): DSGVTQTPKHLITATGQRVTLRCSPRSGDLSVYWYQQSLDQGLQFLIQYYNGEERAKGNILERFSAQQFPDLHSELNLSSLELGDSALYFCASSAIAGPPYEQYFGPGTRLTVT.

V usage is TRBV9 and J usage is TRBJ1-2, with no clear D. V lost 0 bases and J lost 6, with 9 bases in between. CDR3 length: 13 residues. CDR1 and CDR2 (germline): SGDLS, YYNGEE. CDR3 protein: CASSVVSRDGYTF. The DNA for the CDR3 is TGTGCCAGCAGCGTAGTGTCAAGAGATGGCTACACCTTC.

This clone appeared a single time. The CDR3 loop is CASSYSSGYNEQFF. The DNA of the CDR3 is TGTGCCAGCAGCTACAGTAGCGGTTACAATGAGCAGTTCTTC. The chain has TRBV7-9 and TRBJ2-1, with a tentative D call TRBD2 (6 bases). The CDR3 length is 14 residues. Germline V gene lookup returns CDR1 SEHNR and CDR2 FQNEAQ (reference sequence). V was pared by 4 bases and J by 4 bases, with 11 bases between.

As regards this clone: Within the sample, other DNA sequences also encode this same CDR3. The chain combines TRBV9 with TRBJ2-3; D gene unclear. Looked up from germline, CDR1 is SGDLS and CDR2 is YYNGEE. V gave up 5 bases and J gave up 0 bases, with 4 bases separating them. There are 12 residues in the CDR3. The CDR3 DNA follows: TGTGCCAGCAGTTCAAGCACAGATACGCAGTATTTT. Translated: CASSSSTDTQYF.

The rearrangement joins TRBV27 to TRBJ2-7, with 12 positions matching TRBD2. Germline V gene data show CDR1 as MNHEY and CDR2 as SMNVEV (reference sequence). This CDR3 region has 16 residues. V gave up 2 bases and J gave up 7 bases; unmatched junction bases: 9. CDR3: CASSLGPSGGGREQYF. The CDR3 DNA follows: TGTGCCAGCAGTTTAGGACCTAGCGGGGGGGGTCGGGAGCAGTACTTC.